The T cell receptor (beta chain) under discussion was sequenced for a study of Graves' ophthalmopathy and Graves' hyperthyroidism. Points from the study as a whole: In blood, most expanded thyroid clonotypes above 0.001 frequency were also detected. The model predicted progression of ophthalmopathy with a sensitivity of about 70%, and its specificity was 72% to 80%. For separating ophthalmopathy from stable hyperthyroidism, a 13-signature model gave roughly 90% sensitivity and roughly 83% specificity.

CDR1 is SSHAT, CDR2 FNYEAQ, per germline (reference sequence). The trim removed 6 bases at V and 3 bases at J, leaving 7 bases unmatched. The CDR3 is 14 residues long. Orbital computed tomography, together with clinical symptoms, serum thyroxine, TRAb and thyroid ultrasound, was used for diagnosis. Details on this clonotype: As yet, its antigen is unknown.

TCR beta CDR3 amplification used RNA transcripts. HTBI primers were used in a first-round RT-PCR, which preceded a second-round multiplex PCR. MiXCR, run by TCRdb on the multiplex PCR reads, gives a single entry per CDR3 protein. This table holds about 740,000 distinct CDR3 sequences, roughly two fifths found once. The chain combines TRBV7-7 with TRBJ1-1; 7 bases are a match to TRBD1. This clonotype was obtained from an adult man with Graves' ophthalmopathy. Sequenced input: peripheral blood. The CDR3 sequence is CASSFAGQYTEAFF. CDR3 sequence (DNA): TGTGCCAGCAGTTTTGCGGGACAGTACACTGAAGCTTTCTTT.